This T cell receptor (beta chain) was profiled in a study of early T cells in non-severe SARS-CoV-2 infection. About the study: Sequencing was performed on bulk RNA from unsorted whole blood, leaving chains unpaired.

Study results and limitations: Comparison of clonotypes with VDJdb favored anti-spike CD8 responses while missing private and CD4 specificities.

About this clonotype itself: The antigen is not known.

The CDR3 is 16 residues long. Germline CDR1 and CDR2: MNHNY and SVGAGI (reference sequence). With 4 bases clipped from V and 0 bases from J, the junction kept 1 base outside the gene matches. Individual cDNA molecules were tagged with unique molecular identifiers, the study reported. TCRdb independently ran MiXCR on the 5' RACE reads; one entry per CDR3 protein. The sample has some 87,000 distinct CDR3 sequences, around 13% seen once; the top ten hold about 1.1%. What was sequenced was whole blood. This rearrangement joins TRBV6-6 to TRBJ1-4, with 11 bases that match TRBD1. This sequence was found in an adult who was a healthcare worker with PCR-confirmed SARS-CoV-2 infection or an uninfected control (not recorded which). This CDR3 reads CASSSGQGATNEKLFF. In DNA, the CDR3 is TGTGCCAGCAGTTCGGGACAGGGGGCAACTAATGAAAAACTGTTTTTT.